What follows is one T cell receptor (beta chain) and its context. This sample stems from a study of T-cell memory formation after mild COVID-19. Using its own MiXCR run on the 5' RACE reads, TCRdb lists one record per CDR3 protein. There are 200,000 to 300,000 distinct CDR3 sequences in the sample; 16% occur only once, and 22% lies in the top ten. The sequencing sample was made of PBMCs or a T cell subset sorted from them (not recorded which). The receptor was isolated from a man aged 18 to 35 who had mild COVID-19 (a few samples of this study predate the infection). Cell type and time point are not known.

Written as DNA, the CDR3 is TGCAGCGTGGCGGACAGGGTTCCTGAAGCTTTCTTT. Translation gives CSVADRVPEAFF. The chain recombines TRBV29-1 with TRBJ1-1, with 8 nucleotides matching TRBD1. The ends lost 6 bases at V and 6 bases at J; junction bases unmatched: 6. The CDR3 covers 12 residues. Germline V gene data show CDR1 as SQVTM and CDR2 as ANQGSEA. The complete variable domain, with remaining parts taken from reference TRBV29-1 and TRBJ1-1, reads SAVISQKPSRDICQRGTSLTIQCQVDSQVTMMFWYRQQPGQSLTLIATANQGSEATYESGFVIDKFPISRPNLTFSTLTVSNMSPEDSSIYLCSVADRVPEAFFGQGTRLTVV.